A selection of T cell receptor beta chains follows, all from one sample in a study of OX40 agonist ivuxolimab in advanced cancers. The repertoire was sequenced with immunoSEQ multiplex PCR; TCRdb's copy has only in-frame clones and lacks some. The sample has tens of thousands of clones, roughly 84% seen once. This material consisted of CD4+ or CD8+ T cells sorted from blood, taken in a trial of the OX40 agonist ivuxolimab. Source of these receptors: an adult with an advanced solid tumor such as melanoma, head and neck, liver or kidney cancer. CDR3s include the opening cysteine and the closing phenylalanine or tryptophan. D genes are given only for firm matches. Clone size appears in some rows only: once, few, many, or a class for an expanded clone.

-	TRBJ1-6	TRBV4-2	once	TGTGCCAGCAGCCAAGACTTAAACGGGGACTATAATTCACCCCTCCACTTT	CASSQDLNGDYNSPLHF
TRBD2	TRBJ2-7	TRBV7-2	-	TGTGCCAGCAGCTTACCCCCTACGATGCGGGGGGGCTACGAGCAGTACTTC	CASSLPPTMRGGYEQYF
-	TRBJ1-3	TRBV28	-	TGTGCCAGCAGCACGAGAACCGGACGGTCTGGAAACACCATATATTTT	CASSTRTGRSGNTIYF
TRBD2	TRBJ2-1	TRBV5-1	-	TGCGCCAGCAGCTTGGGATACGGGACTAGCGGGATCAATGAGCAGTTCTTC	CASSLGYGTSGINEQFF
-	TRBJ2-5	TRBV5-1	-	TGCGCCAGCAGCTTGGGCGGCAGGCAAGAGACCCAGTACTTC	CASSLGGRQETQYF
TRBD1	TRBJ2-5	TRBV29-1	-	TGCAGCGTTGGACAGGGGGACCGAGAGACCCAGTACTTC	CSVGQGDRETQYF
TRBD1	TRBJ2-7	TRBV2	many	TGTGCCGGCCGGACAGGGCCAGCCTACGAGCAGTACTTC	CAGRTGPAYEQYF
TRBD2	TRBJ2-1	TRBV5-4	-	TGTGCCAGCAGCCTGGGACTAGCGGGTTACAATGAGCAGTTCTTC	CASSLGLAGYNEQFF
TRBD1	TRBJ1-2	TRBV30	-	TGTGCCTGGGACAGGGGTGGCTACACCTTC	CAWDRGGYTF
-	TRBJ1-3	TRBV28	-	TGTGCCAGCAGCAAAGGGCAGACTCGCTCTGGAAACACCATATATTTT	CASSKGQTRSGNTIYF
TRBD2	TRBJ2-1	TRBV30	-	TGTGCCTGGAGGGGGCTAGCGGGAGTGTCCTACAATGAGCAGTTCTTC	CAWRGLAGVSYNEQFF
-	TRBJ2-1	TRBV19	-	TGTGCCAGTAGTATAGATAGTGAATACAATGAGCAGTTCTTC	CASSIDSEYNEQFF
TRBD1	TRBJ1-3	TRBV7-2	once	TGTGCCAGCAGCTTAGTTCCGCCAAGACAGGGCCACGAAAACACCATATATTTT	CASSLVPPRQGHENTIYF
TRBD2	TRBJ2-3	TRBV9	-	TGTGCCAGCAGCGTTCAGCCTAGCGGGGATACGCAGTATTTT	CASSVQPSGDTQYF
TRBD1	TRBJ2-1	TRBV18	-	TGTGCCAGCTCCCCTTTGGGGACAGGGATTTACAATGAGCAGTTCTTC	CASSPLGTGIYNEQFF
TRBD1	TRBJ2-7	TRBV7-9	-	TGTGCCAGCAGCCAACAGGGGGTCTACGAGCAGTACTTC	CASSQQGVYEQYF
-	TRBJ2-7	TRBV19	-	TGTGCCAGTAGACCCCAGGGGGGCGAGCAGTACTTC	CASRPQGGEQYF
-	TRBJ1-3	TRBV28	-	TGTGCCAGCAGTTTGATCTTTAGTTCGAACGGAAACACCATATATTTT	CASSLIFSSNGNTIYF
TRBD1	TRBJ2-1	TRBV9	-	TGTGCCAGCAGCGTAGCGGTCAGGACAGGGTATGAGCAGTTCTTC	CASSVAVRTGYEQFF
-	TRBJ1-3	TRBV2	-	TGTGCCAGCAGACGGGATCGTGGAAACACCATATATTTT	CASRRDRGNTIYF
-	TRBJ1-4	TRBV19	-	TGTGCCAGTAGTTCTAGCGGGGGCTTTAATGAAAAACTGTTTTTT	CASSSSGGFNEKLFF
-	TRBJ1-4	TRBV15	-	TGTGCCACCAGCAGAGATCCCGATACAACTAATGAAAAACTGTTTTTT	CATSRDPDTTNEKLFF
-	TRBJ2-1	TRBV19	-	TGTGCCAGTAGCCGAAGTGCCGGGACGGACTACAATGAGCAGTTCTTC	CASSRSAGTDYNEQFF
-	TRBJ2-3	TRBV5-1	-	TGCGCCAGCAGCTCCCGGACGGAGGCTAGCACAGATACGCAGTATTTT	CASSSRTEASTDTQYF
TRBD2	TRBJ2-5	TRBV7-2	-	TGTGCCAGCAGCTTAAGATCCTATAGGACTAGCGGACAAGAGACCCAGTACTTC	CASSLRSYRTSGQETQYF
TRBD2	TRBJ2-3	TRBV29-1	-	TGCAGCGTTGAACTAGCGGGGGGGCCAAATGGTACGCAGTATTTT	CSVELAGGPNGTQYF
-	TRBJ2-3	TRBV20-1	-	TGCAGTGCTCCGAGCACAGATACGCAGTATTTT	CSAPSTDTQYF
TRBD1	TRBJ1-5	TRBV6-1	-	TGTGCCAGCAGCCCGGGACAGGCCGCGTATCAGCCCCAGCATTTT	CASSPGQAAYQPQHF
-	TRBJ2-5	TRBV9	-	TGTGCCAGCAGCTCCGGACCTTTTGAGGGGGAGACCCAGTACTTC	CASSSGPFEGETQYF
-	TRBJ1-2	TRBV5-1	-	TGCGCCAGCAGCGGGGGGGCCGACCGCGCAGCTGGCTACACCTTC	CASSGGADRAAGYTF
-	TRBJ1-6	TRBV30	-	TGTGCCTGGAGTCCTTATGAGAATTCACCCCTCCACTTT	CAWSPYENSPLHF
-	TRBJ2-1	TRBV6-6	once	TGTGCCAGCAGCCAAAGCGGGCCCGCTTACAATGAGCAGTTCTTC	CASSQSGPAYNEQFF
-	TRBJ1-1	TRBV2	-	TGTGCCAGCAGCGCCACGGGGTGGGACACTGAAGCTTTCTTT	CASSATGWDTEAFF
-	TRBJ1-2	TRBV6-5	-	TGTGCCAGCAGTACTACAGGGTCTGGCTACACCTTC	CASSTTGSGYTF
-	TRBJ1-1	TRBV1	-	TGCACCAGCAGCCAAGATATGACAGGGGCCGCTCACACTGAAGCTTTCTTT	CTSSQDMTGAAHTEAFF
-	TRBJ1-2	TRBV6-5	few	TGTGCCAGCAGTCCAACAGGTGTCTTTAATGGCTACACCTTC	CASSPTGVFNGYTF
-	TRBJ1-6	TRBV7-9	-	TGTGCCAGCAGAGGGGACGGTTCACCCCTCCACTTT	CASRGDGSPLHF
TRBD1	TRBJ2-7	TRBV2	few	TGTGCCAGCAGGCTCAGGGGGCTCGACGAGCAGTACTTC	CASRLRGLDEQYF
TRBD1	TRBJ2-7	TRBV2	-	TGTGCCAGCAGTGAGGGCAGGGGGCTTATAGGGATTGGAGGCGAGCAGTACTTC	CASSEGRGLIGIGGEQYF
-	TRBJ2-7	TRBV9	-	TGTGCCAGCAGCCCAGGGACACCTCGCTACGAGCAGTACTTC	CASSPGTPRYEQYF
-	TRBJ1-1	TRBV5-1	once	TGCGCCAGCAGCTTGGGAGTGAACACTGAAGCTTTCTTT	CASSLGVNTEAFF
TRBD2	TRBJ2-1	TRBV29-1	-	TGCAGCGCTAGACTAGCGGGGGGTTACAATGAGCAGTTCTTC	CSARLAGGYNEQFF
-	TRBJ2-7	TRBV11-2	-	TGTGCCAGCTCCCCAAGACCCAAGCCAGCGAGGTTGGACGAGCAGTACTTC	CASSPRPKPARLDEQYF
TRBD2	TRBJ2-5	TRBV7-6	-	TGTGCCAGCAGCCTCTGGCGGGAGTCTGGAGAGACCCAGTACTTC	CASSLWRESGETQYF
-	TRBJ2-6	TRBV5-6	-	TGTGCCAGCAGCTTCGAGTCCGGGTATGGTGGGGCCAACGTCCTGACTTTC	CASSFESGYGGANVLTF
-	TRBJ2-3	TRBV19	-	TGTGCCAGTAGTCGGGGCGGGGCAGGCACAGATACGCAGTATTTT	CASSRGGAGTDTQYF
TRBD1	TRBJ2-2	TRBV5-4	-	TGTGCCAGCAGCTCCCAAACAGGGGGCGCGGGCGGGGAGCTGTTTTTT	CASSSQTGGAGGELFF
-	TRBJ1-1	TRBV7-2	-	TGTGCCAGCAGCTTCACTGGAGGGGGAGGTACTGAAGCTTTCTTT	CASSFTGGGGTEAFF